Following are 32 T cell receptor beta chains from one sample sequenced in a study of T cells in Graves' hyperthyroidism and ophthalmopathy. Researchers amplified the TCR beta CDR3 regions from RNA transcripts. A first-round RT-PCR of the TCR CDR3 used the HTBI primer set. TCRdb reprocessed the multiplex PCR reads via MiXCR and lists one record per CDR3 protein. The sample records approximately 430,000 distinct CDR3 sequences, 15% to 19% being singletons. The sequenced material came from blood. All receptors come from a woman between 18 and 29 years old with Graves' hyperthyroidism.

This chain joins TRBV20-1 and TRBJ1-2; 8 bases are a match to TRBD1. Germline lookup yields CDR1 DFQATT and CDR2 SNEGSKA (reference sequence). After removal of 8 bases from V and 4 bases from J, the junction contained 9 bases not matched to a gene. The CDR3 covers 13 residues. Here the CDR3 reads CSHGQGYFYGYTF. CDR3 DNA: TGCAGTCATGGACAGGGCTACTTCTATGGCTACACCTTC.

This rearrangement joins TRBV7-9 to TRBJ2-2; TRBD2 aligns across 9 bases. The CDR3 extends over 16 amino acids. J gave up 3 bases and V 1 base, and 3 bases lay outside the gene matches. From germline, CDR1 is SEHNR and CDR2 FQNEAQ (reference sequence). The CDR3 bases are TGTGCCAGCAGCTTAGGCGGGAGGGCCCACACCGGGGAGCTGTTTTTT. Protein product: CASSLGGRAHTGELFF.

This clonotype was recorded many times. The gene calls are TRBV27 and TRBJ2-7, with unresolved D. Between the trimmed V and J ends, which lost 2 bases and 3 bases, there was a span of 8 bases. Germline-derived CDR1 and CDR2 are MNHEY and SMNVEV (reference sequence). CDR3 length equals 13 residues. CDR3 region: CASSLQGNYEQYF. The CDR3 DNA is TGTGCCAGCAGTTTACAAGGAAACTACGAGCAGTACTTC.

The gene calls are TRBV24-1 and TRBJ1-2, with D possibly matching TRBD1 (5 bases). Trimming removed 4 bases at V and 7 bases at J, with 18 bases between. CDR3 size: 15 residues. Germline V gene data show CDR1 as KGHDR and CDR2 as SFDVKD. This CDR3 is CATSESAGLHGGYTF. The CDR3 nucleotides read TGTGCCACCAGTGAGTCAGCAGGGTTACATGGTGGCTACACCTTC.

Many counts were recorded for this clonotype. The CDR3 nucleotides are TGTGCCAGCAGCCCCGCCGGGACTCCTTCAACTAATGAAAAACTGTTTTTT. This codes for CASSPAGTPSTNEKLFF. J is TRBJ1-4 and V is TRBV5-5; perhaps TRBD1 as D (5 bases). The V gene's germline CDR1 is SGHKS and CDR2 YYEKEE (reference sequence). Trimming took off 4 bases at V and 0 bases at J, with 16 bases between the two ends. The CDR3 sequence is 17 residues long. Full variable domain (remainder filled in from reference TRBV5-5 and TRBJ1-4): DAGVTQSPTHLIKTRGQQVTLRCSPISGHKSVSWYQQVLGQGPQFIFQYYEKEERGRGNFPDRFSARQFPNYSSELNVNALLLGDSALYLCASSPAGTPSTNEKLFFGSGTQLSVL.

The gene calls are TRBV27 and TRBJ2-2; unclear D gene. Germline V CDR1 and CDR2: MNHEY, SMNVEV (reference sequence). The V end lost 1 base, the J end lost 6 bases, and 15 bases lay between the germline ends. The CDR3 has 16 residues. The CDR3 coding sequence is TGTGCCAGCAGTTTATTGGTCACGCGATACCCCGGGGAGCTGTTTTTT. Encoded protein: CASSLLVTRYPGELFF.

This clonotype was recorded many times. The rearrangement links TRBV11-2 to TRBJ2-1, with 8 bases identical to TRBD1. V lost 3 bases, J lost 9 bases, and 10 bases stayed unmatched. The V gene's germline CDR1 is SGHAT and CDR2 FQNNGV. The length of the CDR3 is 15 residues. CDR3: CASSFTGTGFFEQFF. The CDR3 DNA is TGTGCCAGCAGCTTCACCGGGACAGGATTTTTTGAGCAGTTCTTC. Complete variable domain (other parts from reference TRBV11-2 and TRBJ2-1): EAGVAQSPRYKIIEKRQSVAFWCNPISGHATLYWYQQILGQGPKLLIQFQNNGVVDDSQLPKDRFSAERLKGVDSTLKIQPAKLEDSAVYLCASSFTGTGFFEQFFGPGTRLTVL.

Many counts were recorded for this clonotype. The chain employs TRBV3-1 and TRBJ1-2; a possible D gene is TRBD1 (5 bases). Trimming shortened V by 4 bases and J by 1 base, and 13 bases separated the two germline ends. Germline CDR1 LGHDT, CDR2 YNNKEL (reference sequence). CDR3 length equals 15 residues. The CDR3 sequence: CASSRRFQGNYGYTF. The CDR3 region has the DNA TGTGCCAGCAGCCGCCGCTTCCAGGGTAACTATGGCTACACCTTC.

This clonotype was detected ten times or more. The chain is built from TRBV2 and TRBJ1-1; the match to TRBD1 covers 8 bases. Germline V gene sequence: CDR1 SNHLY, CDR2 FYNNEI. The CDR3 sequence is 12 residues long. V shed 8 bases and J 10 bases; nucleotides not matched to a gene: 9. The DNA for the CDR3 is TGTGCCAGCGGGATCAGGGGACAGGTAGCTTTCTTT. Translating it yields CASGIRGQVAFF.

This clonotype was seen at least ten times. The CDR3 is CASSPGTITDTQYF. The CDR3 DNA reads as TGTGCCAGCAGCCCTGGGACGATCACAGATACGCAGTATTTT. The chain employs TRBV28 and TRBJ2-3; D is possibly TRBD1 or TRBD2 (5 bases each). Germline V gene data show CDR1 as MDHEN and CDR2 as SYDVKM. The CDR3 has 14 amino acids. Trimming took 6 bases from V and 2 from J, leaving 12 bases between them.

This clonotype was detected a few times. A read error may produce the germline difference seen at one junction end. V usage is TRBV10-3 and J usage is TRBJ1-2; TRBD1 is a possible D gene (6 bases). The CDR3 length is 13 residues. Germline CDR1 is ENHRY and CDR2 is SYGVKD. The CDR3 loop is CVISASGENGYTF. The CDR3 bases are TGTGTCATCAGTGCTTCAGGGGAAAATGGCTACACCTTC.

This clonotype has a handful of counts. The chain uses TRBV14 and TRBJ2-2, with a tentative D call TRBD1 (6 bases). There are 14 residues in the CDR3. Trimming shortened V by 4 bases and J by 4 bases, and 10 bases separated the two germline ends. CDR1 SGHDN and CDR2 FVKESK come from the germline V gene. This CDR3 is CASSLGHLTGELFF. DNA for the CDR3: TGTGCCAGCAGCCTGGGACATCTCACCGGGGAGCTGTTTTTT.

Here the CDR3 reads CASSMGGTDTQYF. The CDR3 bases are TGTGCCAGTAGTATGGGCGGCACAGATACGCAGTATTTT. This chain links TRBV19 with TRBJ2-3; D uncertain. The CDR3 contains 13 residues. Germline CDR1 and CDR2: LNHDA and SQIVND (reference sequence). V gave up 3 bases and J gave up 1 base, with 5 bases separating them.

This clonotype was detected only a few times. The chain uses TRBV28 and TRBJ1-1, with D uncertain. Trimming cost V 5 bases and J 5 bases, with 15 bases left between them. Germline V CDR1 and CDR2: MDHEN, SYDVKM. This CDR3 has 14 amino acids. Written as DNA, the CDR3 is TGTGCCAGCAGTCCTTTGGAGTCCCGAACTGAAGCTTTCTTT. This translates into CASSPLESRTEAFF.

Only a few counts were recorded for this clonotype. The rearrangement links TRBV15 to TRBJ1-5, with D possibly being TRBD1 (6 bases). Trimming pared 1 base from V and 4 bases from J, leaving 17 bases between. Per germline, CDR1 LNHNV and CDR2 YYDKDF (reference sequence). The CDR3 covers 17 residues. CDR3 residues: CATSRGLRTDNNQPQHF. CDR3 DNA sequence: TGTGCCACCAGCAGAGGGTTGAGGACAGACAATAATCAGCCCCAGCATTTT.

This chain connects TRBV10-1 to TRBJ2-1, with 9 bases lining up with TRBD2. Losses at the gene ends were 6 bases for V and 1 base for J; bases not matched to a gene: 7. There are 16 residues in the CDR3. Germline V gene lookup returns CDR1 WNHNN and CDR2 SYGVQD (reference sequence). CDR3 loop: CASSASSGDSYNEQFF. The CDR3 DNA sequence: TGCGCCAGCAGCGCTTCTAGCGGGGATTCCTACAATGAGCAGTTCTTC.

In its sample, this clonotype was seen many times. The rearrangement uses TRBV7-2 and TRBJ2-6; D is ambiguous. The V gene's germline CDR1 is SGHTA and CDR2 FQGNSA. This CDR3 has 15 residues. V was trimmed by 6 bases and J by 4 bases, leaving 13 bases between them. CDR3 in DNA: TGTGCCAGCAGTCAACCGTTAGGCGGGGCCAACGTCCTGACTTTC. Translating it yields CASSQPLGGANVLTF.

This clonotype was observed at least ten times. This chain connects TRBV11-1 to TRBJ1-6; 7 bases agree with TRBD1. This CDR3 spans 16 amino acids. Germline V gene sequence: CDR1 SGHAT, CDR2 FQDESV (reference sequence). V trimming: 5 bases; J trimming: 7 bases; junction bases outside the gene matches: 11. CDR3 sequence: CASSETGSGRNSPLHF. Written as DNA, the CDR3 is TGTGCCAGCAGCGAGACAGGGTCGGGGCGGAATTCACCCCTCCACTTT.

Only a few counts were recorded for this clonotype. The CDR3 is CASSIRGAGNQPQHF. CDR3 in DNA: TGTGCCAGTAGTATTCGGGGGGCTGGCAATCAGCCCCAGCATTTT. The rearrangement uses TRBV19 and TRBJ1-5; a weak D match, TRBD1 (6 bases). The CDR3 length is 15 residues. Trimming left V 3 bases short and J 2 bases short, with 11 bases between. The germline CDR1 and CDR2 sequences are LNHDA and SQIVND (reference sequence).

There are many counts of this clonotype. The chain is built from TRBV12-3 or TRBV12-4 and TRBJ1-5, with no clear D. V lost 1 base, J lost 5 bases, and 12 bases lay in between. The CDR3 has 15 residues. CDR3 amino acids: CASSLGWTDHQPQHF. In DNA, the CDR3 is TGTGCCAGCAGTTTAGGGTGGACGGACCATCAGCCCCAGCATTTT.

This clonotype has ten or more counts. The V and J genes are TRBV11-3 and TRBJ1-1, with D possibly matching TRBD1 (5 bases). V was trimmed by 3 bases and J by 2 bases, leaving 7 bases between them. Germline V CDR1 and CDR2: SGHNT, YENEEA. The CDR3 runs to 13 residues. The CDR3 sequence is CASSFGANTEAFF. In DNA form, the CDR3 reads TGTGCCAGCAGCTTTGGGGCAAACACTGAAGCTTTCTTT.

This clonotype was detected ten times or more. The V gene is TRBV20-1, the J gene TRBJ2-3; D call uncertain. Trimming stripped 5 bases from V and 4 bases from J, with 16 bases between. Germline V gene data show CDR1 as DFQATT and CDR2 as SNEGSKA (reference sequence). This CDR3 spans 14 amino acids. The CDR3: CSAVPGSFADTQYF. DNA of the CDR3: TGCAGTGCTGTCCCCGGGTCGTTTGCAGATACGCAGTATTTT.

At least ten counts were recorded for this clonotype. The rearrangement joins TRBV6-1 to TRBJ1-5, with 9 bases lining up with TRBD1. V gave up 8 bases and J gave up 5 bases; unmatched junction bases: 4. Germline CDR1 MNHNS, CDR2 SASEGT. The CDR3 covers 13 residues. This CDR3 reads CASRDRVHQPQHF. CDR3 nucleotides: TGTGCCAGCCGGGACAGGGTCCATCAGCCCCAGCATTTT.

This clonotype was counted many times. The chain recombines TRBV5-1 with TRBJ2-4; D is possibly TRBD2 (5 bases). The germline V gene encodes CDR1 SGHRS and CDR2 YFSETQ. The CDR3 sequence is 13 residues long. The V gene lost 5 bases and the J gene lost 8 bases, with 14 bases spanning the gap. CDR3 sequence: CASREAPGDIQYF. For the CDR3, the DNA is TGCGCCAGCAGGGAGGCGCCTGGGGACATTCAGTACTTC. The variable domain in full, completed from reference TRBV5-1 and TRBJ2-4, reads KAGVTQTPRYLIKTRGQQVTLSCSPISGHRSVSWYQQTPGQGLQFLFEYFSETQRNKGNFPGRFSGRQFSNSRSEMNVSTLELGDSALYLCASREAPGDIQYFGAGTRLSVL.

A word on this clonotype: This may be a read error: a much more frequent sequence differs by one nucleotide. This chain connects TRBV27 to TRBJ2-7, with D unclear. CDR3 size: 14 residues. Trimming took off 6 bases at V and 7 bases at J, with 19 bases between the two ends. CDR1 MNHEY and CDR2 SMNVEV come from the germline V gene (reference sequence). The CDR3 is CASSPRLNNNEQYF. CDR3 DNA: TGTGCCAGCAGCCCTCGTTTGAACAACAATGAGCAGTACTTC.

This chain uses TRBV20-1 with TRBJ1-6; D not certain. The length of the CDR3 is 13 residues. The germline V gene has CDR1 DFQATT and CDR2 SNEGSKA (reference sequence). With 4 bases removed from V and 7 bases from J, the gap between germline ends came to 11 bases. The CDR3 region is CSAKLDRNSPLHF. CDR3 coding DNA: TGCAGTGCTAAGCTGGACCGGAATTCACCCCTCCACTTT.

This clonotype came up a few times. The chain employs TRBV5-6 and TRBJ2-5, with D possibly being TRBD1 (6 bases). V lost 4 bases to trimming and J lost 4 bases, with 26 bases between them. This CDR3 contains 18 residues. Germline V gene data show CDR1 as SGHDT and CDR2 as YYEEEE. The CDR3 reads CASSIRQGQLQGGETQYF. Written as DNA, the CDR3 is TGTGCCAGCAGCATTCGTCAGGGTCAACTCCAAGGGGGAGAGACCCAGTACTTC.

This clonotype came up many times. The genes are TRBV12-3 or TRBV12-4 and TRBJ1-1, with TRBD1 matching over 8 bases. J was trimmed by 3 bases and V by 5 bases; bases with no gene match: 2. The CDR3 consists of 13 residues. CDR3 protein: CASSHRGYTEAFF. For the CDR3, the DNA is TGTGCCAGCAGTCACAGGGGGTACACTGAAGCTTTCTTT.

This clonotype has a count of ten or more. The chain recombines TRBV11-2 with TRBJ1-1, with a tentative D call TRBD1 (6 bases). Germline-derived CDR1 and CDR2 are SGHAT and FQNNGV. CDR3 length: 14 residues. V gave up 5 bases and J gave up 5 bases, with 15 bases separating them. This CDR3 is CASSQGGAGTEAFF. Written as DNA, the CDR3 is TGTGCCAGCAGCCAAGGGGGGGCGGGAACTGAAGCTTTCTTT.

This clonotype was observed many times. The V call is TRBV20-1, the J call TRBJ2-7, with D possibly matching TRBD2 (7 bases). V was shortened by 0 bases and J by 7 bases, with 16 bases between the two germline ends. The CDR3 runs to 14 residues. From germline, CDR1 is DFQATT and CDR2 SNEGSKA (reference sequence). CDR3 sequence reads: CSARDHRGAGEQYF. In nucleotides, the CDR3 is TGCAGTGCTAGAGATCATCGGGGGGCGGGAGAGCAGTACTTC.

The genes are TRBV15 and TRBJ1-2, with 8 nucleotides matching TRBD1. The V segment lost 0 bases and the J segment 4 bases; nucleotides outside the gene matches: 7. Germline V gene data show CDR1 as LNHNV and CDR2 as YYDKDF (reference sequence). This CDR3 spans 16 amino acids. CDR3 sequence reads: CATSRDLPGTGYGYTF. In DNA form, the CDR3 reads TGTGCCACCAGCAGAGATCTCCCTGGGACAGGCTATGGCTACACCTTC. Based on the CDR3 plus reference TRBV15 and TRBJ1-2, the full variable domain is DAMVIQNPRYQVTQFGKPVTLSCSQTLNHNVMYWYQQKSSQAPKLLFHYYDKDFNNEADTPDNFQSRRPNTSFCFLDIRSPGLGDTAMYLCATSRDLPGTGYGYTFGSGTRLTVV.

This clonotype has a count of ten or more. This chain uses TRBV20-1 with TRBJ2-5; tentatively, D is TRBD2 (5 bases). There are 14 residues in the CDR3. Looked up from germline, CDR1 is DFQATT and CDR2 is SNEGSKA (reference sequence). Trimming cost V 6 bases and J 7 bases, with 21 bases left between them. The CDR3 is CSAPPRTGGGTQYF. The CDR3 nucleotides read TGCAGTGCCCCCCCACGGACTGGCGGCGGGACCCAGTACTTC.